What follows describes a single T cell receptor (beta chain). The antigen remains unidentified. Looked up from germline, CDR1 is SEHNR and CDR2 is FQNEAQ (reference sequence). The CDR3 spans 11 residues. Trimming left V 5 bases short and J 2 bases short, with 2 bases between. Pooled in the analysis were second doses at about 4 or about 12 weeks. The sample is drawn from a study of T cell responses to AZD1222 COVID-19 vaccine. Method: immunoSEQ multiplex PCR; TCRdb's copy keeps in-frame clones and lacks some. The sample holds more than 95,000 clones, 86% seen once. Study-wide results and caveats: Nearly half of spike-specific TCRs reportedly target unmutated variant regions.

The J gene is TRBJ2-3, the V gene TRBV7-9; no clear D. This specimen was peripheral blood, taken 28 days after the second AZD1222 dose. This clonotype was obtained from an adult who received the AZD1222 COVID-19 vaccine. CDR3 bases: TGTGCCAGCAGCGTCACAGATACGCAGTATTTT. The encoded protein is CASSVTDTQYF.